This T cell receptor (beta chain) was captured by sequencing in a study of T-cell memory formation after mild COVID-19. Points from the study as a whole: From day 15 to 85, contracting clones were balanced between CD4 and CD8, whereas later expanders leaned toward CD4+.

With 5 bases removed from V and 5 bases from J, the gap between germline ends came to 12 bases. CDR1 and CDR2 from the germline V gene are SQVTM and ANQGSEA. The CDR3 length is 13 residues. TCRdb used MiXCR to reprocess the 5' RACE reads, holding one entry per CDR3 protein. The sample contains about 120,000 distinct CDR3 sequences, about 15% of which appear only once. Note on this clonotype: Its antigen remains unidentified.

The gene calls are TRBV29-1 and TRBJ2-2; D unclear. This sequence was found in an adult woman who had mild COVID-19 (a few samples of this study predate the infection). Cell type and time point are not known. The specimen sequenced was PBMCs or a T cell subset sorted from them (not recorded which). The CDR3 bases are TGCAGCGTTTCGTTCGGCGGTACCGGGGAGCTGTTTTTT. This translates into CSVSFGGTGELFF.